The 23 T cell receptor beta chains in this list originate from one sample, sequenced in a study of blood T cell repertoires in COVID-19. The protocol was immunoSEQ multiplex PCR, while the TCRdb copy is restricted to in-frame clones and leaves out a portion. The sample has 180,000 or so clones, nearly 90% seen once. Sequenced: peripheral blood. Receptors originate from a man in his forties or fifties with acute or convalescent COVID-19.

This clone was seen a single time. The chain employs TRBV10-3 and TRBJ1-6; 7 bases align to TRBD1. The V gene's germline CDR1 is ENHRY and CDR2 SYGVKD. The V and J ends lost 7 bases and 7 bases, in that order; junction bases with no gene match: 7. There are 14 residues in the CDR3. The CDR3, as DNA: TGTGCCATCACCGGGGACAGCCCAAATTCACCCCTCCACTTT. This codes for CAITGDSPNSPLHF.

The V and J genes are TRBV27 and TRBJ1-5; 8 bases are a match to TRBD1. The CDR3 runs to 14 residues. Germline-derived CDR1 and CDR2 are MNHEY and SMNVEV (reference sequence). V shed 2 bases, J shed 5 bases, and the junction held 2 bases outside the gene matches. Here the CDR3 DNA reads TGTGCCAGCAGTTTACAGGGGGCCGATCAGCCCCAGCATTTT. This gives the protein CASSLQGADQPQHF.

The rearrangement links TRBV28 to TRBJ1-2, with 8 bases lining up with TRBD1. The V and J ends lost 6 bases and 7 bases, in that order; junction bases with no gene match: 7. The CDR3 runs 13 residues. Germline CDR1 MDHEN, CDR2 SYDVKM. The CDR3 spells CASRPQGARGYTF. The CDR3 DNA reads TGTGCCAGCAGGCCTCAGGGGGCGCGTGGCTACACCTTC.

The chain recombines TRBV18 with TRBJ1-4; possible D gene TRBD1, 5 bases. Germline assignment: CDR1 KGHSH and CDR2 LQKENI. CDR3 size: 17 residues. With 4 bases removed from V and 5 bases from J, the gap between germline ends came to 20 bases. The CDR3 is CASSLSVLGRVNEKLFF. DNA of the CDR3: TGTGCCAGCTCACTCTCCGTTTTGGGCAGGGTAAATGAAAAACTGTTTTTT.

V gene TRBV19 combines with J gene TRBJ2-3; 10 bases map to TRBD1. V lost 6 bases to trimming and J lost 3 bases; unmatched junction nucleotides: 6. Germline loops: CDR1 LNHDA, CDR2 SQIVND (reference sequence). The length of the CDR3 is 15 residues. CDR3 DNA: TGTGCCAGTAGGTTAGGGACAGGGGTAACAGATACGCAGTATTTT. This encodes CASRLGTGVTDTQYF.

The V and J genes are TRBV19 and TRBJ2-2, with 9 bases fitting TRBD2. Germline lookup yields CDR1 LNHDA and CDR2 SQIVND (reference sequence). The CDR3 loop spans 15 amino acids. V lost 2 bases, J lost 4 bases, and 2 bases stayed unmatched. CDR3 DNA: TGTGCCAGTAGTATAAGCGGGGGGACCACCGGGGAGCTGTTTTTT. Translating it yields CASSISGGTTGELFF.

This chain joins TRBV9 and TRBJ2-1; 7 positions match TRBD2. This CDR3 is 15 amino acids long. The J segment lost 6 bases and the V segment lost 5 bases, leaving 11 bases of the junction unmatched. From germline, CDR1 is SGDLS and CDR2 YYNGEE. CDR3 nucleotides: TGTGCCAGCAGAGCCGGGACTACCGCCTCCAATGAGCAGTTCTTC. The encoded protein is CASRAGTTASNEQFF.

The genes are TRBV3-1 (or the pseudogene TRBV3-2) and TRBJ2-3, with D maybe TRBD2 (6 bases). The germline V gene encodes CDR1 LGHDT and CDR2 YNNKEL (reference sequence). CDR3 length equals 16 residues. Trimming took 3 bases from V and 2 from J, leaving 15 bases between them. CDR3 loop: CASSHWGGDDTDTQYF. The CDR3 DNA follows: TGTGCCAGCAGCCATTGGGGCGGGGATGACACAGATACGCAGTATTTT.

The chain links TRBV21-1 to TRBJ2-7; TRBD1, the table's D call, was not compared with the DNA. TRBV21-1 constitutes a pseudogene. This CDR3 contains 15 residues. The CDR3 sequence: CASSKWTGDSYEQYV. CDR3 bases: TGTGCCAGCAGCAAATGGACAGGGGACTCCTACGAGCAGTACGTC.

The genes are TRBV10-3 and TRBJ2-7; 9 bases fit TRBD1. The J segment lost 3 bases and the V segment lost 5 bases, leaving 11 bases of the junction unmatched. Germline CDR1 ENHRY, CDR2 SYGVKD. The CDR3 has 16 amino acids. CDR3 in amino acids: CAISTGGGLSGYEQYF. Written as DNA, the CDR3 is TGTGCCATCAGTACAGGGGGCGGCCTCTCTGGCTACGAGCAGTACTTC.

V gene TRBV28 combines with J gene TRBJ1-6; 9 positions match TRBD1. The V gene's germline CDR1 is MDHEN and CDR2 SYDVKM. This CDR3 is built from 13 residues. The ends lost 6 bases at V and 10 bases at J; junction bases unmatched: 4. The CDR3 DNA sequence: TGTGCCAGCAGAAAACAGGGGGCATCACCCCTCCACTTT. Amino acids: CASRKQGASPLHF.

This chain uses TRBV6-1 with TRBJ1-4, with TRBD1 identical over 9 bases. V lost 6 bases, J lost 7 bases, and 9 bases stayed unmatched. Germline loops: CDR1 MNHNS, CDR2 SASEGT. This CDR3 is 15 amino acids long. CDR3 amino acids: CASRTPGTGFEKLFF. The CDR3 nucleotides are TGTGCCAGCAGAACCCCCGGGACAGGGTTTGAAAAACTGTTTTTT.

This sequence joins TRBV7-9 and TRBJ2-2, with D hard to call. CDR1 is SEHNR and CDR2 is FQNEAQ in the germline V gene (reference sequence). V was cut by 2 bases and J by 2 bases, with 3 bases left in between. This CDR3 region has 13 residues. The CDR3 region has the DNA TGTGCCAGCAGCTTACCTAACACCGGGGAGCTGTTTTTT. It specifies CASSLPNTGELFF.

The chain has TRBV6-5 and TRBJ1-1; unclear D gene. CDR3 length: 15 amino acids. The germline V gene encodes CDR1 MNHEY and CDR2 SVGAGI. Trimming left V 2 bases short and J 4 bases short, with 14 bases between. The CDR3 loop reads CASSYLAELGTEAFF. In DNA form, the CDR3 reads TGTGCCAGCAGTTACCTCGCGGAGTTGGGCACTGAAGCTTTCTTT.

This chain joins TRBV6-6 and TRBJ2-7, with 9 bases aligning to TRBD1. Germline lookup yields CDR1 MNHNY and CDR2 SVGAGI (reference sequence). The J segment lost 4 bases and the V segment lost 7 bases, leaving 8 bases of the junction unmatched. This CDR3 contains 14 residues. The CDR3 spells CASNPQGARYEQYF. The CDR3 nucleotides are TGTGCCAGCAATCCACAGGGGGCGCGATACGAGCAGTACTTC.

The V gene is TRBV5-1, the J gene TRBJ2-3; a possible D gene is TRBD2 (6 bases). Germline lookup yields CDR1 SGHRS and CDR2 YFSETQ. Between the trimmed V and J ends, which lost 3 bases and 6 bases, there was a span of 17 bases. The CDR3 sequence is 15 residues long. In DNA, the CDR3 is TGCGCCAGCAGCTCCTCAGTGGGGGGTGGCGATACGCAGTATTTT. Translating it yields CASSSSVGGGDTQYF.

The chain recombines TRBV5-1 with TRBJ2-3, with D perhaps TRBD1 (5 bases). The V and J ends lost 0 bases and 2 bases respectively, with 16 bases between them. The CDR3 covers 17 residues. CDR1 and CDR2 from the germline V gene are SGHRS and YFSETQ. The CDR3 protein is CASSLAFRVSATDTQYF. The CDR3, as DNA: TGCGCCAGCAGCTTGGCTTTCAGGGTGAGCGCCACAGATACGCAGTATTTT.

J is TRBJ2-1 and V is TRBV27; 14 bases align to TRBD2. The CDR3 extends over 16 amino acids. Germline V gene data show CDR1 as MNHEY and CDR2 as SMNVEV (reference sequence). The V gene end was trimmed by 8 bases and the J gene end by 4 bases; junction bases not matched to a gene: 7. The CDR3 bases are TGTGCCAGCGGAGACGGGACTAGCGGGAGTTACAATGAGCAGTTCTTC. It yields the protein CASGDGTSGSYNEQFF.

The gene calls are TRBV7-2 and TRBJ1-5, with a tentative D call TRBD1 (6 bases). Germline-derived CDR1 and CDR2 are SGHTA and FQGNSA. Trimming pared 7 bases from V and 10 bases from J, leaving 14 bases between. The CDR3 extends over 12 amino acids. CDR3 protein: CASNLPGGPQHF. In nucleotides, the CDR3 is TGTGCCAGCAACCTACCGGGGGGCCCCCAGCATTTT.

The chain employs TRBV27 and TRBJ1-4, with D maybe TRBD1 (6 bases). From germline, CDR1 is MNHEY and CDR2 SMNVEV (reference sequence). V was pared by 0 bases and J by 4 bases, with 6 bases between. The CDR3 extends over 14 amino acids. The CDR3 nucleotides read TGTGCCAGCAGTTTATCCAGGGGTAATGAAAAACTGTTTTTT. It codes for CASSLSRGNEKLFF.

This rearrangement joins TRBV4-1 to TRBJ1-1; D ambiguous. The ends were cut back, 3 bases at V and 6 bases at J, with 11 bases in the middle. Germline values: CDR1 MGHRA, CDR2 YSYEKL. This CDR3 has 13 amino acids. The CDR3 spells CASSQGGRPEAFF. The CDR3 region has the DNA TGCGCCAGCAGCCAGGGAGGACGCCCTGAAGCTTTCTTT.

This rearrangement joins TRBV5-1 to TRBJ2-2; D possibly corresponds to TRBD1 (5 bases). Germline V gene lookup returns CDR1 SGHRS and CDR2 YFSETQ. This CDR3 is 15 amino acids long. Trimming stripped 3 bases from V and 4 bases from J, with 13 bases between. CDR3 nucleotide sequence: TGCGCCAGCAGCTCCAGGGAACGCACCACCGGGGAGCTGTTTTTT. Its protein is CASSSRERTTGELFF.

The chain joins TRBV6-1 to TRBJ2-7, with D unclear. In germline, CDR1 is MNHNS, CDR2 SASEGT. This CDR3 is built from 14 residues. The germline V and J ends were trimmed by 2 bases and 4 bases, with 12 bases remaining between them. In DNA form, the CDR3 reads TGTGCCAGCAGTGAATCGGGTTCGGGTTACGAGCAGTACTTC. Residues: CASSESGSGYEQYF.